Presented here are 32 T cell receptor beta chains from one specimen sequenced in a study of T cells in Graves' hyperthyroidism and ophthalmopathy. Amplified regions were TCR beta CDR3 sequences from RNA transcripts. The HTBI set primed first-round TCR CDR3 RT-PCR. TCRdb re-called the multiplex PCR reads through MiXCR, storing one row per CDR3 protein. The sample has 600,000 to 900,000 distinct CDR3 sequences, roughly 17% seen once; the top ten hold under 8.5%. The specimen sequenced was blood. Receptors were obtained from a man aged 18 to 35 with Graves' hyperthyroidism.

This clonotype was recorded a few times. The V gene is TRBV7-2, the J gene TRBJ2-1, with 12 bases fitting TRBD2. Germline loops: CDR1 SGHTA, CDR2 FQGNSA. The CDR3 spans 15 residues. V shed 1 base, J shed 9 bases, and the junction held 4 bases outside the gene matches. The CDR3 is CASSLGLAGGPEQFF. The CDR3 region has the DNA TGTGCCAGCAGCTTAGGGCTAGCGGGAGGGCCTGAGCAGTTCTTC.

This clonotype was recorded many times. The rearrangement uses TRBV11-3 and TRBJ2-3; the D is unclear. The CDR3 extends over 16 amino acids. V dropped 4 bases and J dropped 6 bases, with 20 bases sitting between them. Germline-derived CDR1 and CDR2 are SGHNT and YENEEA. The CDR3 loop is CASSSPLAWLPDTQYF. The CDR3 DNA reads TGTGCCAGCAGCTCCCCATTAGCCTGGCTCCCGGATACGCAGTATTTT.

The V and J genes are TRBV29-1 and TRBJ2-7; D tentatively fits TRBD1 or TRBD2 (5 bases each). The CDR3 spans 12 residues. Germline lookup yields CDR1 SQVTM and CDR2 ANQGSEA. Deletions cut 4 bases from V and 2 bases from J, with 9 bases between. The CDR3 here is CSVGDAAYEQYF. The CDR3 DNA reads as TGCAGCGTTGGGGACGCCGCCTACGAGCAGTACTTC.

This clonotype came up many times. This rearrangement joins TRBV7-2 to TRBJ1-1; TRBD1 agrees at 7 bases. Germline loops: CDR1 SGHTA, CDR2 FQGNSA. Losses at the gene ends were 3 bases for V and 4 bases for J; bases not matched to a gene: 2. The CDR3 runs 13 residues. The CDR3 spells CASSLTGFTEAFF. The CDR3 DNA sequence: TGTGCCAGCAGCTTGACAGGGTTCACTGAAGCTTTCTTT.

This clonotype appeared many times. The chain recombines TRBV7-9 with TRBJ2-1; 9 bases match TRBD2. The CDR3 extends over 13 amino acids. Germline values: CDR1 SEHNR, CDR2 FQNEAQ (reference sequence). The CDR3 protein is CVEGASGMDEQFF. CDR3 bases: TGTGTCGAGGGGGCTAGCGGGATGGATGAGCAGTTCTTC.

The chain joins TRBV5-1 to TRBJ2-1, with 13 positions matching TRBD2. CDR3 size: 15 residues. The trim removed 2 bases at V and 8 bases at J, leaving 4 bases unmatched. Germline V gene data show CDR1 as SGHRS and CDR2 as YFSETQ. The CDR3 sequence is CASSLLGLAGDEQFF. DNA of the CDR3: TGCGCCAGCAGCTTACTCGGACTAGCGGGGGATGAGCAGTTCTTC.

In nucleotides, the CDR3 is TGTGCCAGCAGTGAAAGGTTTGGCGTCAGCACAGATACGCAGTATTTT. Residues: CASSERFGVSTDTQYF. The V gene is TRBV6-1, the J gene TRBJ2-3, with unresolved D. In germline, CDR1 is MNHNS, CDR2 SASEGT. The V and J ends lost 2 bases and 0 bases respectively, with 12 bases between them. This CDR3 comprises 16 residues.

Worth noting for this clonotype: One end of the junction is discordant with germline, which a read error may explain. The chain joins TRBV11-2 to TRBJ2-1; D call uncertain. CDR3 length equals 15 residues. Germline V gives CDR1 SGHAT, CDR2 FQNNGV. The CDR3 spells CASSLWASPYDEQFF. The CDR3 DNA reads TGTGCCAGCAGCTTATGGGCTTCCCCCTACGATGAGCAGTTCTTC. The complete variable domain, with remaining parts taken from reference TRBV11-2 and TRBJ2-1, reads EAGVAQSPRYKIIEKRQSVAFWCNPISGHATLYWYQQILGQGPKLLIQFQNNGVVDDSQLPKDRFSAERLKGVDSTLKIQPAKLEDSAVYLCASSLWASPYDEQFFGPGTRLTVL.

A word on this clonotype: Possible read error: a much larger clone is one base away. The chain has TRBV28 and TRBJ2-4, with TRBD1 identical over 7 bases. Per the germline V gene, CDR1 is MDHEN and CDR2 is SYDVKM. The V segment lost 3 bases and the J segment 0 bases; nucleotides outside the gene matches: 8. The CDR3 length is 17 residues. The CDR3 coding sequence is TGTGCCAGCAGTTTTTACCGGGACAGACTAGCCAAAAACATTCAGTACTTC. Its translation: CASSFYRDRLAKNIQYF.

This clonotype has ten or more counts. The J gene is TRBJ2-7, the V gene TRBV2, with D perhaps assigned TRBD1 or TRBD2 (6 bases each). In germline, CDR1 is SNHLY, CDR2 FYNNEI. The CDR3 loop spans 13 amino acids. V was cut by 0 bases and J by 7 bases, with 10 bases left in between. The CDR3 DNA sequence: TGTGCCAGCAGTGAAGCAGAGGGGGGAGAGCAGTACTTC. This codes for CASSEAEGGEQYF.

The chain joins TRBV12-3 or TRBV12-4 to TRBJ2-2, with 11 bases fitting TRBD2. The CDR3 sequence is 15 residues long. V was pared by 3 bases and J by 6 bases, with 3 bases of the junction left unmatched. DNA for the CDR3: TGTGCCAGCAGTTTTGAGACTAGCGGGGCCGGGGAGCTGTTTTTT. Translated: CASSFETSGAGELFF.

The chain recombines TRBV13 with TRBJ2-2, with TRBD2 as a possible D gene (6 bases). CDR3 length: 14 amino acids. Between the trimmed V and J ends, which lost 5 bases and 3 bases, there was a span of 10 bases. Germline CDR1 is PRHDT and CDR2 is FYEKMQ (reference sequence). The DNA of the CDR3 is TGTGCCAGCAGCCTACCGGGGGACACCGGGGAGCTGTTTTTT. Translated, it gives CASSLPGDTGELFF.

A remark on this clonotype: A junction end diverges from the germline sequence, so it may reflect a read error. The V call is TRBV6-1, the J call TRBJ2-7; TRBD2 agrees at 8 bases. There are 12 residues in the CDR3. Germline V lookup: CDR1 MNHNS, CDR2 SASEGT. This CDR3 reads CASRAGAQERYF. The DNA of the CDR3 is TGTGCCAGTAGAGCGGGAGCTCAAGAGCGGTACTTC.

This clonotype came up a few times. This chain links TRBV2 with TRBJ2-1, with 9 bases identical to TRBD2. The CDR3 has 15 residues. With 8 bases clipped from V and 9 bases from J, the junction kept 14 bases outside the gene matches. Germline loops: CDR1 SNHLY, CDR2 FYNNEI. The CDR3 spells CASQEGLASSGEQFF. The CDR3 nucleotides read TGTGCCAGCCAGGAAGGACTAGCGTCTAGTGGTGAGCAGTTCTTC.

CDR3 loop: CASSVEGGDEQFF. In DNA form, the CDR3 reads TGTGCCAGCAGTGTCGAGGGGGGCGATGAGCAGTTCTTC. V gene TRBV12-3 or TRBV12-4 combines with J gene TRBJ2-1; D could derive from TRBD1 or TRBD2 (6 bases each). The CDR3 is made up of 13 amino acids. The V end lost 5 bases, the J end lost 8 bases, and 13 bases lay between the germline ends.

CDR3 bases: TGTGCCAGCAGCGCCCTTAGCGGGATCCCCTACAATGAGCAGTTCTTC. It yields the protein CASSALSGIPYNEQFF. This sequence joins TRBV12-3 or TRBV12-4 and TRBJ2-1; 8 bases map to TRBD2. The J segment lost 2 bases and the V segment lost 6 bases, leaving 9 bases of the junction unmatched. The CDR3 is 16 residues long.

The table lists this clonotype with many counts. CDR3 coding DNA: TGCAGTGCTAGAGATATTAGCGGGGACTCGGGTGAGCAGTTCTTC. Translation: CSARDISGDSGEQFF. The chain has TRBV20-1 and TRBJ2-1; 8 bases line up with TRBD2. Germline V CDR1 and CDR2: DFQATT, SNEGSKA (reference sequence). V was clipped by 0 bases and J by 9 bases; unmatched bases: 10. The CDR3 totals 15 residues.

This clonotype came up once. A read error may explain this, as a much larger clone is one base away. The J gene is TRBJ2-2, the V gene TRBV7-9; 10 nucleotides match TRBD2. The CDR3 consists of 14 residues. With 8 bases clipped from V and 1 base from J, the junction kept 1 base outside the gene matches. Germline CDR1 and CDR2: SEHNR and FQNEAQ (reference sequence). The CDR3 spells CASASGRNTGELFF. DNA of the CDR3: TGTGCCAGCGCTAGCGGGAGGAACACCGGGGAGCTGTTTTTT.

The V call is TRBV18, the J call TRBJ2-7, with 10 bases lining up with TRBD1. Trimming at V came to 4 bases and at J to 1 base, leaving 10 bases not matched to a gene. This CDR3 contains 17 residues. Germline CDR1 is KGHSH and CDR2 is LQKENI. The CDR3 here is CASSHSGRDRGSYEQYF. The CDR3 bases are TGTGCCAGCTCACACTCCGGCCGGGACAGGGGATCCTACGAGCAGTACTTC.

This clonotype was counted between two and nine times. The J gene is TRBJ2-3, the V gene TRBV10-3; 10 positions match TRBD1. J gave up 6 bases and V 10 bases, and 10 bases lay outside the gene matches. Germline CDR1 is ENHRY and CDR2 is SYGVKD. This CDR3 is 14 amino acids long. The CDR3 region is CATQLTGGPDTQYF. Here the CDR3 DNA reads TGTGCCACTCAACTGACAGGGGGCCCTGATACGCAGTATTTT.

This clonotype was seen a handful of times. The V call is TRBV20-1, the J call TRBJ2-7; TRBD2 aligns across 12 bases. The CDR3 has 14 amino acids. V lost 6 bases, J lost 7 bases, and 10 bases stayed unmatched. CDR1 and CDR2 (germline): DFQATT, SNEGSKA (reference sequence). The CDR3 DNA follows: TGCAGTGCCCAAGCTAGCGGGAGGGCCGGGGAGCAGTACTTC. It yields the protein CSAQASGRAGEQYF.

The chain links TRBV7-6 to TRBJ2-1; 9 bases match TRBD2. CDR1 is SGHVS, CDR2 FNYEAQ, per germline. V gave up 4 bases and J gave up 5 bases; unmatched junction bases: 6. The CDR3 extends over 15 amino acids. CDR3 nucleotide sequence: TGTGCCAGCAGCTGGGTAGCGGGAGAGCACAATGAGCAGTTCTTC. Protein product: CASSWVAGEHNEQFF.

V gene TRBV6-2 or TRBV6-3 combines with J gene TRBJ2-1; 7 nucleotides align to TRBD1. Germline CDR1 and CDR2: MNHEY and SVGEGT. The ends lost 2 bases at V and 2 bases at J; junction bases unmatched: 6. The CDR3 length is 16 residues. The CDR3 DNA follows: TGTGCCAGCAGTTACACCGACGGGACAGCCTACAATGAGCAGTTCTTC. It encodes CASSYTDGTAYNEQFF.

Only a few counts were recorded for this clonotype. V gene TRBV2 combines with J gene TRBJ1-3; the D gene is possibly TRBD1 (5 bases). Germline lookup yields CDR1 SNHLY and CDR2 FYNNEI. CDR3 size: 14 residues. Deletions cut 6 bases from V and 0 bases from J, with 9 bases between. The CDR3, as DNA: TGTGCCAGCAGGCAGGGCTCCTCTGGAAACACCATATATTTT. This codes for CASRQGSSGNTIYF.

Comments on this clonotype: A much more abundant neighbour one base away suggests this may be a read error. V usage is TRBV15 and J usage is TRBJ2-5; D gene uncertain. The CDR3 totals 15 residues. CDR1 is LNHNV and CDR2 is YYDKDF in the germline V gene (reference sequence). In DNA, the CDR3 is TGTGCCACTTCATATCTGGCATCAGGCCAAGCGACCCAGTACTTC. Residues: CATSYLASGQATQYF.

The chain recombines TRBV24-1 with TRBJ2-1; a possible D gene is TRBD2 (5 bases). The V gene's germline CDR1 is KGHDR and CDR2 SFDVKD. V was pared by 0 bases and J by 6 bases, with 14 bases between. There are 16 residues in the CDR3. Here the CDR3 reads CATSDLKACGFNEQFF. For the CDR3, the DNA is TGTGCCACCAGTGATTTGAAGGCTTGCGGGTTCAATGAGCAGTTCTTC.

The V and J genes are TRBV4-1 and TRBJ2-7; TRBD1 matches 7 bases. The germline V gene has CDR1 MGHRA and CDR2 YSYEKL. The CDR3 runs to 14 residues. After removal of 4 bases from V and 3 bases from J, the junction contained 6 bases not matched to a gene. CDR3 sequence (DNA): TGCGCCAGCAGCCCCGGGACAGTTGGCTACGAGCAGTACTTC. This codes for CASSPGTVGYEQYF.

V usage is TRBV27 and J usage is TRBJ2-3; D might be TRBD1 (6 bases). The germline CDR1 and CDR2 sequences are MNHEY and SMNVEV (reference sequence). V lost 3 bases to trimming and J lost 2 bases, with 12 bases between them. The CDR3 contains 15 residues. The CDR3 coding sequence is TGTGCCAGCAGTTTCGGGACATTTAACACAGATACGCAGTATTTT. As protein: CASSFGTFNTDTQYF.

This clonotype came up a few times. This rearrangement joins TRBV20-1 to TRBJ1-5; TRBD1 might be the D (5 bases). Germline V gene data show CDR1 as DFQATT and CDR2 as SNEGSKA (reference sequence). The V end was cut by 6 bases, the J end by 3 bases, with 12 bases between. This CDR3 comprises 13 residues. The CDR3 reads CSAQDGHNQPQHF. DNA for the CDR3: TGCAGTGCCCAGGACGGACACAATCAGCCCCAGCATTTT.

V usage is TRBV7-9 and J usage is TRBJ1-1; 7 bases are shared with TRBD1. Germline V gene data show CDR1 as SEHNR and CDR2 as FQNEAQ (reference sequence). The CDR3 sequence is 15 residues long. Trimming took 8 bases from V and 1 from J; bases not matched to a gene: 10. This chain's CDR3 is CASGQGGRQNTEAFF. The CDR3 DNA reads TGTGCCAGCGGCCAGGGGGGGCGCCAGAACACTGAAGCTTTCTTT.

This clonotype has more than one count but fewer than ten. The chain links TRBV10-3 to TRBJ2-7; TRBD2 might be the D (5 bases). Germline V lookup: CDR1 ENHRY, CDR2 SYGVKD. V was trimmed by 6 bases and J by 0 bases, leaving 15 bases between them. The CDR3 spans 15 residues. CDR3 DNA: TGTGCCATCAGGAGGGCTGGCGGATACTCCTACGAGCAGTACTTC. This translates into CAIRRAGGYSYEQYF.

A few counts support this clonotype. V is TRBV10-3 and J is TRBJ2-1; 9 bases match TRBD2. Germline loops: CDR1 ENHRY, CDR2 SYGVKD. The ends lost 3 bases at V and 5 bases at J; junction bases unmatched: 26. The CDR3 has 22 amino acids. The CDR3 here is CAISDSLETSGPLSRWDNEQFF. CDR3 in DNA: TGTGCCATCAGTGACTCACTTGAGACTAGCGGCCCTTTAAGTAGGTGGGACAATGAGCAGTTCTTC.